Reported below is one T cell receptor (beta chain). The record originates from a study of blood T cell repertoires in COVID-19. With V trimmed by 4 bases and J by 7 bases, 9 bases remained unmatched. CDR1 and CDR2 from the germline V gene are SNHLY and FYNNEI. The CDR3 is made up of 15 amino acids. Source study methods: Researchers report that nucleated cell counts were estimated from reference gene primer amplification. Clones were read by immunoSEQ multiplex PCR, and TCRdb kept only the in-frame ones, dropping some. The V and J calls and the clone size are those of that table, but D and trimming were determined from the DNA. The sample consists of just under 150,000 clones, around 90% of them appearing once.

This rearrangement joins TRBV2 to TRBJ2-1; TRBD2 matches at 8 bases. The clonotype comes from a human donor in a cohort sampled during active COVID-19. The sequenced material came from peripheral blood. CDR3 DNA sequence: TGTGCCAGCAGTGGGGTCGGCGGGGGGATGAATGAGCAGTTCTTC. Translation: CASSGVGGGMNEQFF.